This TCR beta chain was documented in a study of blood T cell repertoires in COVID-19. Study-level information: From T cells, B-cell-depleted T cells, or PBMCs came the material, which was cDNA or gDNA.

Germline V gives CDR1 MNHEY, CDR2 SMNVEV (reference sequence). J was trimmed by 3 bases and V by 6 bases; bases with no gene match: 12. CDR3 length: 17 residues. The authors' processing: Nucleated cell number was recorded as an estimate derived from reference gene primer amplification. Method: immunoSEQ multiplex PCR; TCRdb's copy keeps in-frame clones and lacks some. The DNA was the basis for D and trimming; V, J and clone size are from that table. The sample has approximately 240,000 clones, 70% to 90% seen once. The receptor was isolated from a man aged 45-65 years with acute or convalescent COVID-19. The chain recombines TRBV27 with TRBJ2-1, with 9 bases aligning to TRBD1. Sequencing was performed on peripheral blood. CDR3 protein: CASSRGGQGLNYNEQFF. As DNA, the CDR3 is TGTGCCAGCAGCCGGGGCGGACAGGGGTTGAACTACAATGAGCAGTTCTTC.